This T cell receptor (beta chain) was recorded in a study of OX40 agonist ivuxolimab in advanced cancers. Study overall: Administration of intravenous ivuxolimab to patients occurred every 2 weeks at 0.01 to 10 mg/kg. Dose-escalation patients had hepatocellular carcinoma, melanoma, renal cell or head and neck cancer.

General observations from the study: Mean expanded clone counts were higher in CD8+ than CD4+ T cells. Both CD4+ and CD8+ T cell populations in blood had undergone clonal expansion by week 6 at 0.1 to 3.0 mg/kg.

A note on this clone: Its antigen is currently unknown.

The protocol was immunoSEQ multiplex PCR, while the TCRdb copy is restricted to in-frame clones and leaves out a portion. The sample holds about 52,000 clones, around nine tenths seen once. This CDR3 contains 16 residues. The V end was cut by 5 bases, the J end by 4 bases, with 19 bases between. Germline loops: CDR1 MNHEY, CDR2 SMNVEV (reference sequence). The sample here was CD4+ or CD8+ T cells sorted from blood, taken in a trial of the OX40 agonist ivuxolimab. This chain links TRBV27 with TRBJ2-3, with D perhaps matching TRBD2 (5 bases). This clonotype was sampled from an adult with an advanced solid tumor such as melanoma, head and neck, liver or kidney cancer. CDR3 residues: CASSPSTRVSADTQYF. CDR3 DNA sequence: TGTGCCAGCAGTCCCTCTACGCGGGTTTCGGCAGATACGCAGTATTTT.